Sequencing of this TCR beta chain was carried out in a study of T cells in Graves' hyperthyroidism and ophthalmopathy. TCR beta CDR3 regions were amplified from RNA. The TCR CDR3 first-round RT-PCR relied on the HTBI primer set. Each CDR3 protein is one row after TCRdb ran MiXCR on the multiplex PCR reads. Counted here are over 90,000 distinct CDR3 sequences, around 50% occurring once; the ten biggest clones make up under 30%. At least ten counts were recorded for this clonotype. The CDR3 has 15 amino acids. The V end lost 1 base, the J end lost 4 bases, and 14 bases lay between the germline ends. From germline, CDR1 is SGHNT and CDR2 YENEEA.

This sequence joins TRBV11-3 and TRBJ2-7; weak D call: TRBD2 (6 bases). Specimen: blood. The sequence was collected from a man aged 35 to 55 with Graves' hyperthyroidism. CDR3 in amino acids: CASSLGPGGGYEQYF. Here the CDR3 DNA reads TGTGCCAGCAGCTTAGGGCCAGGAGGAGGGTACGAGCAGTACTTC.